This T cell receptor beta chain was captured in a study of blood T cells in healthy people across ages (dated by TCRdb to the mid-2010s). A note on the overall study: Template switching captured roughly one uniquely barcoded TCR beta cDNA molecule per two T cells in model experiments. To track age-related changes in TCR beta repertoire diversity, the study relied on deep sequencing normalized with unique cDNA molecular identifiers. Donors were grouped into four age groups: young (average roughly 17 years), middle-aged (approximately 41), aged (roughly 62) and long-lived (just over 80). For two donors (one aged 18 to 30 and one aged 80 or older), the study analyzed two additional independent replicas of 1 million unique cDNA reads from the same blood draw. Findings and caveats that apply to the study as a whole: As age increased, observed TCR beta diversity per million T cells dropped in a roughly linear way, and a significant reduction was already evident by age around 41. Because the CMV infection status of the donors was unknown, age-related changes in expanded clonotypes may potentially have been confounded. Conclusive comparison of naive and antigen-experienced compartments was prevented by the profiling of bulk unsorted PBMCs. Compared with the aged group, the long-lived group had more naive CD4+ T cells, fewer expanded clones and increased TCR diversity, a pattern suggesting age selection. A strong correlation was found between observed TCR beta diversity and the percentage of naive T cells measured by flow cytometry. Total diversity estimates from one million sequenced T cells were considered lower bounds and underestimates.

Trimming costs V 5 bases and J 2 bases, and their ends lie 10 bases apart. The germline V gene sets CDR1 to SGHTA and CDR2 to FQGNSA. The CDR3, from cysteine to phenylalanine, totals 13 residues. The read is trimmed to its CDR3 DNA, 39 bases read in frame from base 1. The method was 5' RACE. These reads were obtained on an Illumina HiSeq 2500. A second about 6 to 11 cycle PCR used a sample-barcoded 5' primer and a J-beta primer mix. A template-switch 5' adaptor carrying 12 random nucleotides introduced a unique molecular identifier onto each TCR beta cDNA molecule. Each sample yielded at least 2.5 million CDR3-containing paired-end reads. The Mint cDNA synthesis kit, primed by a TRBC-specific oligonucleotide, was used to synthesize first-strand cDNA from all RNA. Following uracil-DNA glycosylase treatment, all cDNA underwent a first 18-cycle PCR with the universal primers M1SS and BC2_uni_R. In the source study's methods: For normalization, 1 million high-quality reads, each with a distinct molecular identifier, were randomly selected from each sample. Reads with shared molecular identifiers were discarded instead of being binned into consensus sequences. MiTCR, with a Q25 quality threshold and the strictest error-elimination algorithm, was used for CDR3 identification, clonotype clustering and error correction. A nonparametric unseen species model with Euler transformation was used to estimate a lower bound on total TCR beta diversity. Clones were called with MiXCR by TCRdb after fastp trimmed the public reads at Q25, and only in-frame beta chains were retained. Duplicate CDR3 protein sequences are folded into a single record with the most common DNA and genes. The V and J calls, along with clone size, are taken from TCRdb and not from the paper's own processing. The sample yields over a million distinct CDR3 sequences; under 30% were counted once. The ten most abundant clones make up around 0.75% of the sample.

The 39 donors, aged about 6 to 95 years, were systemically healthy Caucasian individuals from Russia. Each donor gave around 9 milliliters of peripheral blood, collected into EDTA-treated Vacutainer tubes. Ficoll-Paque density-gradient centrifugation was used to isolate PBMCs, with at least 7 million obtained per sample. Total RNA was extracted from PBMCs with Trizol reagent, with at least 6 micrograms obtained per sample. For every donor, an aliquot of PBMCs went through flow cytometry to measure the percentages of naive CD45RAhigh/CD27high T cells. This clonotype has a handful of counts. There is no known antigen for this receptor. No base quality values were provided; no much bigger clone lies one nucleotide off. The sample also formed part of further work on T cells of mothers and their children. As described in the second report: Nine systemically healthy Caucasian individuals served as donors, namely three mothers together with their six children. cDNA synthesis used all of the extracted RNA, with 1.5 ug of RNA in each 15 ul reaction. In the second PCR, sample barcodes and 2-4 random nucleotides were introduced via the M1S primer. Each mother yielded over 9.5 million TCR beta CDR3 reads and each child a few million reads. In both related and unrelated pairs, thymic selection shapes the output of TCR recombination in a similar way, with inherited differences having only a minor effect. Related mother-child pairs always showed normalized repertoire overlap that was slightly higher than in unrelated mother-child pairs, though the difference was never significant. No persistent microchimeric T cell clones were detected, at a sensitivity of roughly 93 clones per million clonotypes. In the study, deep NGS was used to compare the TCR beta repertoires of mothers and children, and features distinguishing related mother-child pairs from unrelated individuals were sought. Mothers averaged around 40 +/- 4 years of age and children averaged roughly 10 +/- 4 years. Libraries were sequenced on Illumina HiSeq 2000 with 100+100 nt paired-end reads after adapter ligation with NEBNext reagents. To avoid cross-contamination, the mother libraries and the child libraries were prepared a month apart and sequenced in separate runs. For each donor, somewhere between roughly 500,000 and 2,100,000 distinct TCR beta clonotypes were identified. Naive TCR beta clonotypes were estimated from low-frequency clonotypes matched to each donor's FACS-determined naive share, without sorting.

Sequencing was done on a sample of blood. The sequence was collected from a girl aged 2 to 9 in good health. This sequence uses TRBV7-2 and TRBJ2-7; the best D guess is TRBD2, with 5 bases matching. At the DNA level, the sequence is TGTGCCAGCAGCAAAGGACTTACCTACGAGCAGTACTTC. Its protein product is CASSKGLTYEQYF.